Shown below are 2 T cell receptor beta chains from a single sample sequenced in a study of T cell responses to AZD1222 COVID-19 vaccine. Libraries were prepared by immunoSEQ multiplex PCR; TCRdb keeps only in-frame clonotypes and omits some of them. The sample contains some 100,000 clones, 75% to 90% of which appear only once. The specimen was peripheral blood, collected 28 days after the second AZD1222 dose. The receptors were gathered from an adult who received the AZD1222 COVID-19 vaccine.

The rearrangement uses TRBV30 and TRBJ1-1, with D possibly TRBD1 on 6 matching bases. With 4 bases removed from V and 0 bases from J, the gap between germline ends came to 9 bases. The CDR3 is 13 amino acids. Germline-derived CDR1 and CDR2 are GTSNPN and SVGIG (reference sequence). This CDR3 is CAWMGQMNTEAFF. In DNA form, the CDR3 reads TGTGCCTGGATGGGACAAATGAACACTGAAGCTTTCTTT.

The chain links TRBV5-4 to TRBJ2-5; D remains ambiguous. V was pared by 4 bases and J by 2 bases, with 6 bases between. Germline CDR1 reads SGHNT; CDR2 reads YYREEE (reference sequence). The length of the CDR3 is 12 residues. CDR3 sequence (DNA): TGTGCCAGCAGCGGCCCGCAAGAGACCCAGTACTTC. Translated, it gives CASSGPQETQYF.